This TCR beta chain derives from a study of CD8 T cells in ankylosing spondylitis. CDR3 length equals 14 residues. V gave up 4 bases and J gave up 14 bases; unmatched junction bases: 9. Germline V gene sequence: CDR1 MNHNS, CDR2 SASEGT. Whole-study findings and limits: Significantly higher representation of disease-linked clones was reported for matched ankylosing spondylitis synovial fluid. Ankylosing spondylitis blood seemed to carry a telltale TCR beta motif made of roughly eight highly homologous variants. Reactive arthritis synovial fluid and blood were previously reported to contain some motif variants.

Libraries for TCR beta were made by quantitative 5'-RACE with molecular barcodes. TCRdb re-derived calls from the 5' RACE reads in MiXCR, one entry per CDR3 protein. The sample contains roughly 450,000 distinct CDR3 sequences, roughly 26% of which appear only once. To note about this clonotype: Its antigen is unidentified.

This clonotype was sampled from a male donor with ankylosing spondylitis. Material for sequencing was blood, either unsorted or a sorted T cell fraction (not recorded which). The chain joins TRBV6-1 to TRBJ2-1; 12 positions agree with TRBD2. As DNA, the CDR3 is TGTGCCAGCAGTGTTCTGACTAGCGGGAGAATGGAGTTCTTC. Amino acid sequence: CASSVLTSGRMEFF.